These 32 T cell receptor beta chains were all obtained from the same sample, sequenced in a study of blood T cell repertoires in COVID-19. Sequencing was performed with immunoSEQ multiplex PCR; in TCRdb, only in-frame clones are kept and a portion is missing. The repertoire holds about 35,000 clones, about 90% seen once, with around 4.9% in the top ten. Sequencing used peripheral blood. These receptors came from a woman in her 70s with active COVID-19.

The chain uses TRBV2 and TRBJ2-3; 11 bases line up with TRBD2. Trimming took 9 bases from V and 5 from J; bases not matched to a gene: 10. Germline V CDR1 and CDR2: SNHLY, FYNNEI. This CDR3 region has 15 residues. The CDR3 is CASRTGTSGIDTQYF. The CDR3 region has the DNA TGTGCCAGTCGAACCGGGACTAGCGGTATAGATACGCAGTATTTT.

This rearrangement joins TRBV11-1 to TRBJ2-1, with no clear D. CDR3 length: 14 amino acids. The V end lost 5 bases, the J end lost 0 bases, and 8 bases lay between the germline ends. CDR1 is SGHAT and CDR2 is FQDESV in the germline V gene (reference sequence). CDR3 region: CASSGPPSYNEQFF. Written as DNA, the CDR3 is TGTGCCAGCAGCGGCCCACCCTCCTACAATGAGCAGTTCTTC.

The CDR3 loop reads CASSDREVRGYTF. As DNA, the CDR3 is TGTGCCAGCAGTGACAGGGAAGTACGGGGCTACACCTTC. V is TRBV21-1 and J is TRBJ1-2; TRBD1 is taken as the D call from the table, unchecked against the DNA. TRBV21-1 is shown as a pseudogene. CDR3 size: 13 residues.

The J gene is TRBJ2-7, the V gene TRBV29-1, with a tentative D call TRBD2 (6 bases). V shed 7 bases and J shed 0 bases, with 13 bases lying between them. The CDR3 length is 13 residues. Germline V gene sequence: CDR1 SQVTM, CDR2 ANQGSEA. CDR3 protein: CSAGAGISYEQYF. CDR3 nucleotides: TGCAGCGCTGGGGCGGGAATCTCCTACGAGCAGTACTTC.

The chain couples TRBV7-2 to TRBJ2-3; 8 bases align to TRBD1. Germline trimming cut 10 bases from V and 4 bases from J; bases unmatched to any gene: 7. Per the germline V gene, CDR1 is SGHTA and CDR2 is FQGNSA. CDR3 length: 13 residues. CDR3 sequence (DNA): TGTGCCACCCGGGCAGGGGGCGCAGATACGCAGTATTTT. This translates into CATRAGGADTQYF.

The chain combines TRBV19 with TRBJ2-1, with 11 positions matching TRBD2. CDR3 length: 15 amino acids. J lost 7 bases, V lost 4 bases, and 6 bases had no gene match. Germline loops: CDR1 LNHDA, CDR2 SQIVND (reference sequence). CDR3 sequence: CASSKLTSGENEQFF. The CDR3 DNA follows: TGTGCCAGTAGTAAGTTGACTAGCGGGGAGAATGAGCAGTTCTTC.

This rearrangement joins TRBV5-4 to TRBJ2-1, with 7 bases lining up with TRBD2. CDR1 is SGHNT and CDR2 is YYREEE in the germline V gene (reference sequence). V was clipped by 5 bases and J by 8 bases; unmatched bases: 13. This CDR3 is 15 amino acids long. In DNA, the CDR3 is TGTGCCAGCAGGGCCCCCGGGACTAACGGGGATGAGCAGTTCTTC. It is translated as CASRAPGTNGDEQFF. Variable domain in full (rest from reference TRBV5-4 and TRBJ2-1): ETGVTQSPTHLIKTRGQQVTLRCSSQSGHNTVSWYQQALGQGPQFIFQYYREEENGRGNFPPRFSGLQFPNYSSELNVNALELDDSALYLCASRAPGTNGDEQFFGPGTRLTVL.

The chain recombines TRBV10-3 with TRBJ2-7, with D uncertain. CDR1 and CDR2 (germline): ENHRY, SYGVKD. This CDR3 has 11 amino acids. With 3 bases removed from V and 3 bases from J, the gap between germline ends came to 3 bases. CDR3 DNA sequence: TGTGCCATCAGTGAACTCTACGAGCAGTACTTC. Amino acid sequence: CAISELYEQYF.

The genes are TRBV4-2 and TRBJ1-5, with D hard to call. The V and J ends lost 0 bases and 7 bases respectively, with 10 bases between them. Per the germline V gene, CDR1 is LGHNA and CDR2 is YNFKEQ. There are 14 residues in the CDR3. CDR3 coding DNA: TGTGCCAGCAGCCAAGATGGCCCTGCCCAGCCCCAGCATTTT. It codes for CASSQDGPAQPQHF.

The chain combines TRBV7-2 with TRBJ2-3; tentative D call: TRBD2 (6 bases). The V and J ends lost 4 bases and 3 bases respectively, with 14 bases between them. The CDR3 length is 15 residues. The germline V gene encodes CDR1 SGHTA and CDR2 FQGNSA. As DNA, the CDR3 is TGTGCCAGCAGCTCAGGGCGGGGCAGGACAGATACGCAGTATTTT. Its protein product is CASSSGRGRTDTQYF.

The chain carries TRBV5-4 and TRBJ1-2; 9 positions agree with TRBD1. J was trimmed by 2 bases and V by 5 bases; bases with no gene match: 7. CDR3 length: 15 amino acids. Germline CDR1 reads SGHNT; CDR2 reads YYREEE (reference sequence). CDR3 protein: CASRRQGDWNYGYTF. In nucleotides, the CDR3 is TGTGCCAGCAGGCGACAGGGGGACTGGAACTATGGCTACACCTTC. The full variable domain, its missing parts supplied by reference TRBV5-4 and TRBJ1-2, is ETGVTQSPTHLIKTRGQQVTLRCSSQSGHNTVSWYQQALGQGPQFIFQYYREEENGRGNFPPRFSGLQFPNYSSELNVNALELDDSALYLCASRRQGDWNYGYTFGSGTRLTVV.

J is TRBJ2-3 and V is TRBV7-3, with TRBD2 matching 8 bases. Unmatched junction bases numbered 17, after V lost 1 base and J lost 5 bases. The CDR3 contains 19 residues. CDR1 is SGHTA, CDR2 FQGTGA, per germline. CDR3 sequence reads: CASSLKGNPGGGPRDTQYF. The CDR3 coding sequence is TGTGCCAGCAGCTTAAAGGGGAACCCCGGCGGGGGGCCTAGAGATACGCAGTATTTT.

V and J are TRBV12-3 or TRBV12-4 and TRBJ2-2; perhaps TRBD2 as D (5 bases). V was cut by 10 bases and J by 8 bases, with 14 bases left in between. The CDR3 consists of 12 residues. CDR3: CATQREQGELFF. CDR3 DNA sequence: TGTGCCACCCAGAGGGAGCAGGGGGAGCTGTTTTTT.

CDR3 sequence: CASSIGYEQYF. The CDR3 nucleotides are TGTGCCAGTAGTATCGGTTACGAGCAGTACTTC. The chain is built from TRBV19 and TRBJ2-7; D call uncertain. This CDR3 is built from 11 residues. Trimming pared 3 bases from V and 4 bases from J, leaving 4 bases between. Germline lookup yields CDR1 LNHDA and CDR2 SQIVND (reference sequence).

This clone was found a few times. The rearrangement joins TRBV29-1 to TRBJ1-1; D remains ambiguous. CDR1 is SQVTM and CDR2 is ANQGSEA in the germline V gene. CDR3 length equals 10 residues. Trimming took off 6 bases at V and 11 bases at J, with 13 bases between the two ends. CDR3 sequence: CSVEWGGAFF. CDR3 bases: TGCAGCGTGGAGTGGGGAGGCGCTTTCTTT. Drawing the rest from reference TRBV29-1 and TRBJ1-1, the complete variable domain is SAVISQKPSRDICQRGTSLTIQCQVDSQVTMMFWYRQQPGQSLTLIATANQGSEATYESGFVIDKFPISRPNLTFSTLTVSNMSPEDSSIYLCSVEWGGAFFGQGTRLTVV.

The rearrangement joins TRBV18 to TRBJ1-6; 7 nucleotides align to TRBD1. Trimming removed 1 base from V and 7 bases from J; junction bases left unmatched: 7. Looked up from germline, CDR1 is KGHSH and CDR2 is LQKENI. This CDR3 is built from 16 residues. The CDR3 is CASSPQRGTENSPLHF. CDR3 DNA sequence: TGTGCCAGCTCACCACAGAGAGGGACAGAGAATTCACCCCTCCACTTT.

This sequence joins TRBV4-1 and TRBJ2-7; weak D call: TRBD2 (6 bases). With 1 base removed from V and 3 bases from J, the gap between germline ends came to 13 bases. Germline V gives CDR1 MGHRA, CDR2 YSYEKL. This CDR3 has 15 residues. CDR3 protein: CASSQGSGEYYEQYF. The CDR3 bases are TGCGCCAGCAGCCAAGGGTCGGGGGAATACTACGAGCAGTACTTC.

This rearrangement joins TRBV20-1 to TRBJ2-2; D call uncertain. Trimming left V 5 bases short and J 3 bases short, with 4 bases between. This CDR3 is 11 amino acids long. Germline CDR1 reads DFQATT; CDR2 reads SNEGSKA (reference sequence). This CDR3 reads CSAPYTGELFF. In DNA form, the CDR3 reads TGCAGTGCTCCTTACACCGGGGAGCTGTTTTTT.

The chain links TRBV5-4 to TRBJ1-6; D may be TRBD1 (5 bases). The CDR3 contains 14 residues. CDR1 SGHNT and CDR2 YYREEE come from the germline V gene (reference sequence). Trimming left V 4 bases short and J 7 bases short, with 12 bases between. CDR3 DNA: TGTGCCAGCAGCACGGGACTGGGGAATTCACCCCTCCACTTT. It is translated as CASSTGLGNSPLHF. Together with reference TRBV5-4 and TRBJ1-6, the CDR3 gives the full variable domain: ETGVTQSPTHLIKTRGQQVTLRCSSQSGHNTVSWYQQALGQGPQFIFQYYREEENGRGNFPPRFSGLQFPNYSSELNVNALELDDSALYLCASSTGLGNSPLHFGNGTRLTVT.

This clone was seen just once. The chain couples TRBV6-1 to TRBJ1-1; D remains ambiguous. In germline, CDR1 is MNHNS, CDR2 SASEGT. Between the trimmed V and J ends, which lost 2 bases and 5 bases, there was a span of 12 bases. The CDR3 totals 14 residues. CDR3 sequence: CASSELTTRTEAFF. The CDR3 region has the DNA TGTGCCAGCAGTGAACTAACTACTCGTACTGAAGCTTTCTTT.

The V and J genes are TRBV20-1 and TRBJ2-1, with 15 bases that match TRBD2. V dropped 3 bases and J dropped 8; count of bases not matched to a gene: 11. In germline, CDR1 is DFQATT, CDR2 SNEGSKA (reference sequence). CDR3 length: 17 amino acids. CDR3 residues: CSASDWTSGGAGDEQFF. CDR3 bases: TGCAGTGCTAGTGACTGGACTAGCGGGGGGGCTGGGGATGAGCAGTTCTTC.

V is TRBV6-1 and J is TRBJ2-1, with 12 bases aligning to TRBD2. The CDR3 is 16 amino acids. From germline, CDR1 is MNHNS and CDR2 SASEGT. The V gene end was trimmed by 4 bases and the J gene end by 9 bases; junction bases not matched to a gene: 10. CDR3 in DNA: TGTGCCAGCAGTGCAATGACTAGCGGGGGATTAGGTGAGCAGTTCTTC. Its translation is CASSAMTSGGLGEQFF.

V gene TRBV7-6 combines with J gene TRBJ1-1; D ambiguous. V lost 5 bases and J lost 1, with 23 bases in between. The CDR3 has 18 amino acids. Per germline, CDR1 SGHVS and CDR2 FNYEAQ. CDR3 sequence (DNA): TGTGCCAGCAGCGTCCCACGGGGTTCCGATGGATGGAACACTGAAGCTTTCTTT. As protein: CASSVPRGSDGWNTEAFF.

V and J are TRBV7-9 and TRBJ2-5; a weak D match, TRBD1 (5 bases). Germline-derived CDR1 and CDR2 are SEHNR and FQNEAQ (reference sequence). The CDR3 has 14 amino acids. Between the trimmed V and J ends, which lost 6 bases and 4 bases, there was a span of 15 bases. The CDR3 DNA reads as TGTGCCAGCAGTCCCAGGGTCCCAATAGAGACCCAGTACTTC. It encodes CASSPRVPIETQYF.

The rearrangement uses TRBV2 and TRBJ2-5; no clear D. CDR1 SNHLY and CDR2 FYNNEI come from the germline V gene. Trimming stripped 0 bases from V and 5 bases from J, with 13 bases between. This CDR3 contains 15 residues. The CDR3 loop is CASSEAFGSRETQYF. The DNA of the CDR3 is TGTGCCAGCAGTGAAGCGTTTGGTAGCCGGGAGACCCAGTACTTC.

The chain uses TRBV7-2 and TRBJ1-2; 8 bases are a match to TRBD1. Germline loops: CDR1 SGHTA, CDR2 FQGNSA. With 4 bases clipped from V and 5 bases from J, the junction kept 12 bases outside the gene matches. The length of the CDR3 is 16 residues. The CDR3 coding sequence is TGTGCCAGCAGCTCGCTAGGACAGGGCCTGAGGTATGGCTACACCTTC. As protein: CASSSLGQGLRYGYTF.

This clone has a single count. The J gene is TRBJ2-7, the V gene TRBV7-6, with D maybe TRBD1 (5 bases). The V and J ends lost 5 bases and 1 base respectively, with 15 bases between them. From germline, CDR1 is SGHVS and CDR2 FNYEAQ. The CDR3 sequence is 15 residues long. The CDR3 region is CASSRTGRGSYEQYF. The CDR3 nucleotides are TGTGCCAGCAGCCGAACCGGAAGGGGTTCCTACGAGCAGTACTTC.

The CDR3 DNA sequence: TGTGCCAGCAGCAGCCCCTACAATGAGCAGTTCTTC. It codes for CASSSPYNEQFF. The genes are TRBV7-9 and TRBJ2-1; D is ambiguous. CDR3 length: 12 amino acids. Germline assignment: CDR1 SEHNR and CDR2 FQNEAQ (reference sequence). V was shortened by 5 bases and J by 2 bases, with 4 bases between the two germline ends.

V gene TRBV5-1 combines with J gene TRBJ2-2; D remains unclear. The CDR3 consists of 13 residues. Looked up from germline, CDR1 is SGHRS and CDR2 is YFSETQ. Between the trimmed V and J ends, which lost 4 bases and 9 bases, there was a span of 13 bases. CDR3 region: CASSTSENRELFF. In DNA form, the CDR3 reads TGCGCCAGCAGCACCTCTGAGAACCGGGAGCTGTTTTTT.

The rearrangement uses TRBV18 and TRBJ1-6; 10 bases align to TRBD1. Per germline, CDR1 KGHSH and CDR2 LQKENI. Trimming took 8 bases from V and 8 from J; bases not matched to a gene: 6. The CDR3 has 14 residues. CDR3 region: CASRTGTGDSPLHF. As DNA, the CDR3 is TGTGCCAGCCGGACCGGGACAGGGGATTCACCCCTCCACTTT.

The rearrangement links TRBV10-3 to TRBJ2-1; a weak D match, TRBD2 (5 bases). V lost 3 bases and J lost 5, with 8 bases in between. CDR1 is ENHRY, CDR2 SYGVKD, per germline. The CDR3 extends over 13 amino acids. CDR3 amino acids: CAISDGRNNEQFF. CDR3 nucleotides: TGTGCCATCAGTGATGGGAGAAACAATGAGCAGTTCTTC.

This chain links TRBV6-5 with TRBJ1-2; D is unclear. This CDR3 has 14 amino acids. V was cut by 0 bases and J by 7 bases, with 12 bases left in between. Germline values: CDR1 MNHEY, CDR2 SVGAGI. The CDR3 DNA reads as TGTGCCAGCAGTTACTCGAGGACGGCGGGTGGCTACACCTTC. Its protein product is CASSYSRTAGGYTF.